This T cell receptor beta chain was retrieved from a study of blood T cell repertoires in COVID-19. Study information: Samples taken during acute and convalescent COVID-19 were collected in the United States, Italy and Spain. Sources were T cells, B-cell-depleted T cells, or PBMCs; the material itself was cDNA or gDNA.

Per the original methods: Counts of nucleated cells, estimated from reference gene primer amplification, were obtained. This table comes from immunoSEQ multiplex PCR, and its TCRdb copy is limited to in-frame clones, with some not included. V and J calls and clone size are those listed in that table; D and trimming were worked out from the DNA. The sample consists of 55,000 to 65,000 clones, about 85% of them appearing once. Germline CDR1 and CDR2: SGHAT and FQNNGV. V was clipped by 3 bases and J by 3 bases; unmatched bases: 14. This CDR3 region has 19 residues. Only a few counts were recorded for this clone.

The chain uses TRBV11-2 and TRBJ2-1, with TRBD2 matching over 10 bases. This sequence originates from a woman of 80 years or more with acute or convalescent COVID-19. The sample comprised peripheral blood. The CDR3 region has the DNA TGTGCCAGCAGCTTGTACCAACTAGGACTAGCGGAGAGCTACAATGAGCAGTTCTTC. It yields the protein CASSLYQLGLAESYNEQFF.